The rows below give T cell receptor beta chains drawn from one sample of a study of identical twins. Each CDR3 protein is one row after TCRdb ran MiXCR on the 5' RACE reads. The profile shows about 280,000 distinct CDR3 sequences, around 8.8% of them singletons. This sample also belongs to another study, concerning yellow fever vaccine responses in identical twins.

The material sequenced was memory (CD45RO+) T cells sorted from blood. The receptors derive from a young woman in good health. CDR3s include the opening cysteine and the closing phenylalanine or tryptophan.

TRBJ2-1 TRBV28 CASSLISGFSSYNEQFF
TRBJ2-3 TRBV18 CASSPQDRESTDTQYF
TRBJ2-7 TRBV27 CASSLFAGPVGEQYF
TRBJ2-7 TRBV15 CATSRDRGVAYEQYF
TRBJ2-3 TRBV5-4 CASGLATSDTQYF
TRBJ2-2 TRBV24-1 CATSVAAGELFF
TRBJ2-6 TRBV7-8 CASSLTGAGANVLTF
TRBJ2-1 TRBV10-1 CASSHSGGLDNEQFF
TRBJ2-1 TRBV4-2 CASKLAALSFNEQFF
TRBJ2-6 TRBV6-1 CASTEGPTGANVLTF
TRBJ2-1 TRBV20-1 CSARVDTLLSFF
TRBJ1-5 TRBV25-1 CATGQGDQPQHF
TRBJ2-2 TRBV7-3 CASSPNPFITGELFF
TRBJ2-2 TRBV10-2 CASLSDSPRELFF
TRBJ1-2 TRBV20-1 CSASAQGGYGYTF
TRBJ2-3 TRBV7-3 CASSPRASGSTDTQYF
TRBJ2-2 TRBV7-8 CASSLVVGIGGELFF
TRBJ1-6 TRBV4-1 CASSQGTGSFNSPLHF
TRBJ1-3 TRBV6-1 CASSAGGPGNTIYF
TRBJ2-6 TRBV10-3 CAISDWGRRAGANVLTF
TRBJ1-1 TRBV29-1 CSVGELNTEAFF
TRBJ2-3 TRBV7-2 CASSLGLNVDTQYF
TRBJ2-7 TRBV5-5 CASSLEVGSVPYEQYF